The rows below give T cell receptor beta chains drawn from one sample of a study of shared clonotypes between healthy human individuals. Assay: immunoSEQ multiplex PCR; the TCRdb copy retains only in-frame clones and omits some. Altogether approximately 1,000,000 clones are present, approximately 80% being singletons, with the ten largest covering 0.89%. The specimen sequenced was memory CD4+ T cells from PBMCs. The receptors stem from a man between 18 and 35 years old in good health. Some clones in this sample may be carry-over from other donors' samples. Both conserved end residues are part of each CDR3. Fields, in order: clone size, V gene, D gene, J gene, CDR3 protein, CDR3 DNA. The D gene is left open where the match is weak. Only some rows state a clone size, as once, few, many or a class for expanded clones.

-	TRBV6-1	-	TRBJ2-1	CASSESLALEQFF	TGTGCCAGCAGTGAAAGTCTAGCCCTTGAGCAGTTCTTC
-	TRBV7-3	-	TRBJ1-1	CASSLTGGPGTEAFF	TGTGCCAGCAGCTTAACGGGTGGTCCGGGCACTGAAGCTTTCTTT
-	TRBV6-1	-	TRBJ1-5	CASRQTNQPQHF	TGTGCCAGCCGCCAAACCAATCAGCCCCAGCATTTT
-	TRBV10-3	-	TRBJ2-1	CAISALRGNNEQFF	TGTGCCATCAGCGCCCTTAGGGGTAACAATGAGCAGTTCTTC
-	TRBV7-8	-	TRBJ2-5	CASTRWMGEETQYF	TGTGCCAGCACGCGGTGGATGGGCGAGGAGACCCAGTACTTC
-	TRBV29-1	TRBD1	TRBJ2-3	CSVRGGRTDTQYF	TGCAGCGTGCGAGGGGGCCGCACAGATACGCAGTATTTT
-	TRBV27	TRBD1	TRBJ1-1	CASSTSRTGNTEAFF	TGTGCCAGCAGTACTTCTCGGACAGGAAACACTGAAGCTTTCTTT
-	TRBV15	TRBD1	TRBJ1-1	CATSRGQGAGTEAFF	TGTGCCACCAGCAGGGGACAGGGGGCGGGAACTGAAGCTTTCTTT
once	TRBV14	-	TRBJ2-3	CASSQGAAMGTDTQYF	TGTGCCAGCAGCCAAGGGGCGGCGATGGGCACAGATACGCAGTATTTT
-	TRBV18	-	TRBJ1-1	CASSPFGQTNTEAFF	TGTGCCAGCTCACCATTTGGGCAGACTAACACTGAAGCTTTCTTT
-	TRBV5-1	TRBD2	TRBJ2-7	CASSLGTSFSEQYF	TGCGCCAGCAGCTTAGGGACTAGCTTCTCCGAGCAGTACTTC
-	TRBV9	-	TRBJ1-2	CASSVVPVNYGYTF	TGTGCCAGCAGCGTAGTCCCAGTAAACTATGGCTACACCTTC
-	TRBV25-1	-	TRBJ2-1	CASSSQPLYNEQFF	TGTGCCAGCAGTTCCCAGCCTTTGTACAATGAGCAGTTCTTC
-	TRBV19	-	TRBJ2-5	CASSITTGSRRETQYF	TGTGCCAGTAGTATTACGACTGGGTCCCGCCGGGAGACCCAGTACTTC
-	TRBV5-1	TRBD1	TRBJ2-2	CASSITGVKNTGELFF	TGCGCCAGCAGCATAACAGGGGTCAAGAACACCGGGGAGCTGTTTTTT
-	TRBV7-9	-	TRBJ2-1	CASSLTPENEQFF	TGTGCCAGCAGCTTAACTCCAGAAAATGAGCAGTTCTTC
-	TRBV18	-	TRBJ2-5	CASSPQVGAGTQYF	TGTGCCAGCTCACCGCAAGTAGGTGCGGGGACCCAGTACTTC
-	TRBV20-1	-	TRBJ1-2	CSASPSRGYTF	TGCAGTGCTAGTCCCTCGAGGGGCTACACCTTC
-	TRBV27	-	TRBJ2-3	CASSLRRGSTQYF	TGTGCCAGCAGTTTAAGGCGTGGGAGTACGCAGTATTTT
-	TRBV28	TRBD1	TRBJ2-1	CASSLGQGSGEQFF	TGTGCCAGCAGCCTGGGACAGGGGAGCGGTGAGCAGTTCTTC
few	TRBV28	-	TRBJ1-2	CASLVAGDYGYTF	TGTGCCAGCCTGGTTGCTGGGGACTATGGCTACACCTTC
-	TRBV29-1	TRBD1	TRBJ2-7	CSAEGTGDEQYF	TGCAGCGCAGAAGGGACAGGGGACGAGCAGTACTTC
-	TRBV7-8	-	TRBJ1-2	CASSLSRANYGYTF	TGTGCCAGCAGCTTAAGTAGGGCTAACTATGGCTACACCTTC
-	TRBV7-3	TRBD2	TRBJ2-1	CASSPRKGGSGDEQFF	TGTGCCAGCAGCCCTAGGAAAGGCGGGAGTGGCGATGAGCAGTTCTTC
once	TRBV19	TRBD1	TRBJ2-6	CASHNGGTGGSGANVLTF	TGTGCCAGTCACAATGGCGGGACAGGGGGGTCTGGGGCCAACGTCCTGACTTTC
-	TRBV6-5	-	TRBJ2-5	CASSPYEQETQYF	TGTGCCAGCAGTCCGTACGAACAAGAGACCCAGTACTTC
-	TRBV5-1	-	TRBJ2-1	CASSLGSGHNEQFF	TGCGCCAGCAGCTTGGGAAGCGGCCACAATGAGCAGTTCTTC
-	TRBV13	TRBD2	TRBJ2-3	CASRRLAGGLRTDTQYF	TGTGCCAGCAGACGACTAGCGGGAGGACTGAGGACAGATACGCAGTATTTT